This T cell receptor (beta chain) is drawn from a study of blood T cell repertoires in COVID-19. Study information: There were acute and convalescent COVID-19 samples, and they came from the United States, Italy and Spain.

As originally analysed: Reference gene primer amplification gave estimated nucleated cell counts. Profiled with immunoSEQ multiplex PCR; TCRdb holds only in-frame clones, not every one. That table gives V, J and clone size, and the DNA gave D and trimming. The repertoire holds about 190,000 clones, with around 90% as singletons. This CDR3 is 14 amino acids long. Germline V gives CDR1 MDHEN, CDR2 SYDVKM. V dropped 2 bases and J dropped 4 bases, with 11 bases sitting between them. The chain uses TRBV28 and TRBJ1-1; the D is unclear. What was sequenced was peripheral blood. This receptor was obtained from a man in his forties or fifties with acute or convalescent COVID-19. The CDR3 protein is CASSLTIRSTEAFF. As DNA, the CDR3 is TGTGCCAGCAGTTTAACTATACGTTCCACTGAAGCTTTCTTT. Drawing the rest from reference TRBV28 and TRBJ1-1, the complete variable domain is DVKVTQSSRYLVKRTGEKVFLECVQDMDHENMFWYRQDPGLGLRLIYFSYDVKMKEKGDIPEGYSVSREKKERFSLILESASTNQTSMYLCASSLTIRSTEAFFGQGTRLTVV.